The clone carrying this T cell receptor (beta chain) was detected ten times or more. Data came from immunoSEQ multiplex PCR; TCRdb stores just in-frame clones and leaves some out. The data show about 100,000 clones, just over 85% seen once. CDR3 length: 16 residues. V shed 4 bases and J shed 8 bases, with 18 bases lying between them. CDR1 is LNHDA, CDR2 SQIVND, per germline (reference sequence). This record belongs to a study of blood T cell repertoires in COVID-19. Across the whole study: Sites across the United States, Italy and Spain contributed samples from acute and convalescent COVID-19.

This clonotype was obtained from a human donor in a cohort sampled during active COVID-19. The rearrangement joins TRBV19 to TRBJ1-6; D remains unclear. Sequencing was done on a sample of peripheral blood. This CDR3 reads CASSTLRSDTYSPLHF. CDR3 nucleotides: TGTGCCAGTAGTACCCTGCGGTCGGATACCTATTCACCCCTCCACTTT.